This record looks at one T cell receptor (beta chain) sequence and its context. In Seattle, patients joined the study during active infection and were tracked longitudinally. Study processing details: Estimates of nucleated cell counts were drawn from the amplification of reference gene primers. Sequenced by immunoSEQ multiplex PCR; TCRdb stores in-frame clones only, minus some. The V and J calls and clone size are taken from that table; D and trimming were inferred from the DNA. The sample contains around 400,000 clones, 70% to 90% of which appear only once. This record belongs to a study of blood T cell repertoires in COVID-19. Study context: The study drew acute and convalescent COVID-19 samples from the United States, Italy and Spain.

The sequenced sample consisted of peripheral blood. The origin of this receptor is a woman in her sixties with COVID-19, enrolled during active disease.

CDR3 nucleotides: TGTGCCAGCAGCTCTGGGGGGACTAATGAAAAACTGTTTTTT. Translating it yields CASSSGGTNEKLFF. The chain is built from TRBV7-6 and TRBJ1-4; a possible D gene is TRBD1 (5 bases). The CDR3 has 14 residues. Deletions cut 4 bases from V and 2 bases from J, with 8 bases between. Germline V lookup: CDR1 SGHVS, CDR2 FNYEAQ.